The clone carrying this T cell receptor beta chain was found a few times. No antigen is known for it. This sample was included in a study of T cells after yellow fever vaccination. The CDR3 has 15 residues. Germline V gene sequence: CDR1 MDHEN, CDR2 SYDVKM. Trimming left V 2 bases short and J 5 bases short, with 15 bases between. UMIs were added to TCR cDNA along with a universal primer site when it was made by 5'RACE template switching. TCRdb called the 5' RACE reads again in MiXCR, with one record for every CDR3 protein. This sample has some 320,000 distinct CDR3 sequences, with approximately 4% found just once. Findings and limits, study-wide: Reappearing after the booster were most of the clones from primary vaccination (around 96% CD4, 85% to 90% CD8). Abundant bulk-population clonotypes could contaminate the FACS-sorted repertoires. Some clonotypes, a small share, were shared between CD4 and CD8 compartments.

V gene TRBV28 combines with J gene TRBJ1-2; D may be TRBD1 (5 bases). This clonotype originated in a man younger than 35 who received the YFV17D yellow fever vaccine. This specimen consisted of PBMCs, obtained 5 days after the yellow fever booster vaccination. The CDR3 loop reads CASSLGGLRTYGYTF. CDR3 nucleotides: TGTGCCAGCAGTTTAGGGGGTCTAAGAACTTATGGCTACACCTTC.